This record concerns one T cell receptor (beta chain) sequence. Sequencing was performed with immunoSEQ multiplex PCR; in TCRdb, only in-frame clones are kept and a portion is missing. The sample lists 650,000 to 950,000 clones, 80% to 90% occurring once. CDR3 size: 15 residues. The V gene's germline CDR1 is SGHAT and CDR2 FQNNGV. V lost 10 bases and J 4 bases, leaving 22 bases between the germline ends. The sample comes from a study of shared T cell receptors in the human thymus. The same data also went into a second study, on human thymus T cells. In that study: Congenital heart defects were the reason for the corrective surgery that the donors, healthy Finnish infants, were having. The thymus was resected at corrective cardiac surgery. Apparent skewing of V and J gene usage characterized both thymic and blood repertoires. Related research found strongly overlapping thymic repertoires in unrelated individuals.

The J gene is TRBJ1-2, the V gene TRBV11-2, with no clear D. The receptor was derived from a girl under three years old with a congenital heart defect. Sequences were obtained from thymocytes. In DNA, the CDR3 is TGTGCCACCAACCCGAACCGGGGAGCGTCCTATGGCTACACCTTC. Protein: CATNPNRGASYGYTF. The full variable domain, in which reference TRBV11-2 and TRBJ1-2 provide the parts outside the CDR3, is EAGVAQSPRYKIIEKRQSVAFWCNPISGHATLYWYQQILGQGPKLLIQFQNNGVVDDSQLPKDRFSAERLKGVDSTLKIQPAKLEDSAVYLCATNPNRGASYGYTFGSGTRLTVV.